This T cell receptor (beta chain) is drawn from a study of blood T cell repertoires in COVID-19. The CDR3 contains 20 residues. CDR1 is MNHNS and CDR2 is SASEGT in the germline V gene. Trimming stripped 4 bases from V and 0 bases from J, with 22 bases between. Profiling relied on immunoSEQ multiplex PCR, and the TCRdb table lists in-frame clones only, not all of them. The sample comprises hundreds of thousands of clones, roughly 85% of which are singletons, and less than 6.5% rests with the top ten. This clonotype was sampled from a man aged 45-60 years with active or convalescent COVID-19. Sequences were obtained from peripheral blood. This chain joins TRBV6-1 and TRBJ2-6; possibly TRBD1 for D (6 bases). CDR3 protein: CASSVQGPLMEASGANVLTF. CDR3 in DNA: TGTGCCAGCAGTGTCCAGGGGCCCCTGATGGAGGCCTCTGGGGCCAACGTCCTGACTTTC.